These 25 T cell receptor beta chains share one sample of origin, sequenced in a study of control samples from healthy donors and cancer patients. Sequencing used immunoSEQ multiplex PCR; TCRdb keeps in-frame clones, though not all of them. Of 65,000 to 100,000 clones in the sample, about 89% are singletons; the top ten hold around a fifth. The sequenced sample was blood. The receptors here all came from a man aged 50-60 years in good health.

The J gene is TRBJ2-3, the V gene TRBV7-3, with D tentatively TRBD1 or TRBD2 (6 bases each). Deletions cut 6 bases from V and 4 bases from J, with 14 bases between. Germline V lookup: CDR1 SGHTA, CDR2 FQGTGA. The CDR3 is 14 amino acids. CDR3 sequence reads: CASSLEGVADTQYF. The DNA of the CDR3 is TGTGCCAGCAGTCTGGAGGGGGTTGCAGATACGCAGTATTTT.

V is TRBV2 and J is TRBJ1-1, with D uncertain. Between the trimmed V and J ends, which lost 1 base and 2 bases, there was a span of 5 bases. The CDR3 is made up of 13 amino acids. Germline-derived CDR1 and CDR2 are SNHLY and FYNNEI. CDR3 DNA: TGTGCCAGCAGTGAAGTCTATAACACTGAAGCTTTCTTT. Protein product: CASSEVYNTEAFF.

This chain joins TRBV5-1 and TRBJ2-1, with D unclear. The V and J ends lost 5 bases and 6 bases respectively, with 18 bases between them. This CDR3 spans 15 amino acids. Germline values: CDR1 SGHRS, CDR2 YFSETQ. The CDR3: CASSPGVVDANEQFF. The CDR3 DNA is TGCGCCAGCAGTCCTGGGGTGGTTGATGCCAATGAGCAGTTCTTC. Using reference TRBV5-1 and TRBJ2-1 for the parts outside the CDR3, the full variable domain is KAGVTQTPRYLIKTRGQQVTLSCSPISGHRSVSWYQQTPGQGLQFLFEYFSETQRNKGNFPGRFSGRQFSNSRSEMNVSTLELGDSALYLCASSPGVVDANEQFFGPGTRLTVL.

The chain joins TRBV24-1 to TRBJ1-2; D unresolved. The germline V gene encodes CDR1 KGHDR and CDR2 SFDVKD. V lost 4 bases and J 4 bases, leaving 15 bases between the germline ends. The CDR3 is 15 amino acids. The CDR3 nucleotides are TGTGCCACCAGTGACCCCCGACGGAACAGCTATGGCTACACCTTC. Protein: CATSDPRRNSYGYTF.

J is TRBJ2-1 and V is TRBV7-2; TRBD2 aligns across 7 bases. J was trimmed by 7 bases and V by 1 base; bases with no gene match: 4. This CDR3 contains 14 residues. Germline lookup yields CDR1 SGHTA and CDR2 FQGNSA. The CDR3 spells CASSLDGTINEQFF. The DNA for the CDR3 is TGTGCCAGCAGCTTAGACGGGACTATAAATGAGCAGTTCTTC.

The chain has TRBV4-3 and TRBJ1-3; the D is unclear. V was trimmed by 0 bases and J by 4 bases, leaving 13 bases between them. The CDR3 spans 16 residues. CDR1 and CDR2 (germline): LGHNA, YSLEER. CDR3 amino acids: CASSQDMTGWGNTIYF. In DNA, the CDR3 is TGCGCCAGCAGCCAAGATATGACGGGATGGGGAAACACCATATATTTT.

The chain employs TRBV7-2 and TRBJ2-1, with D unresolved. Germline assignment: CDR1 SGHTA and CDR2 FQGNSA. V gave up 5 bases and J gave up 2 bases, with 1 base separating them. This CDR3 has 11 residues. CDR3 sequence (DNA): TGTGCCAGCAGCCCCTACAATGAGCAGTTCTTC. This encodes CASSPYNEQFF.

The chain carries TRBV4-1 and TRBJ2-6, with D perhaps matching TRBD2 (6 bases). Germline CDR1 MGHRA, CDR2 YSYEKL. V gave up 5 bases and J gave up 2 bases, with 13 bases separating them. This CDR3 has 16 amino acids. The CDR3 region has the DNA TGCGCCAGCAGCTCAGCGGGCGCCGCTGGGGCCAACGTCCTGACTTTC. Residues: CASSSAGAAGANVLTF.

CDR3 nucleotides: TGTGCCAGCAGTCAACAGGTGCACACTGAAGCTTTCTTT. Translated, it gives CASSQQVHTEAFF. The rearrangement uses TRBV6-1 and TRBJ1-1, with D possibly matching TRBD1 (5 bases). Germline V gives CDR1 MNHNS, CDR2 SASEGT. The CDR3 spans 13 residues. The V and J ends lost 5 bases and 3 bases respectively, with 10 bases between them.

The chain carries TRBV12-5 and TRBJ2-3; 7 positions match TRBD1. The V gene end was trimmed by 0 bases and the J gene end by 2 bases; junction bases not matched to a gene: 11. This CDR3 spans 18 amino acids. Germline CDR1 is LGHNT and CDR2 is FRNRAP. CDR3 sequence: CASGLVADGTDFTDTQYF. In nucleotides, the CDR3 is TGTGCTAGTGGTTTGGTAGCTGACGGGACAGACTTCACAGATACGCAGTATTTT. Full variable domain (missing parts from reference TRBV12-5 and TRBJ2-3): DARVTQTPRHKVTEMGQEVTMRCQPILGHNTVFWYRQTMMQGLELLAYFRNRAPLDDSGMPKDRFSAEMPDATLATLKIQPSEPRDSAVYFCASGLVADGTDFTDTQYFGPGTRLTVL.

The V call is TRBV27, the J call TRBJ2-5; TRBD2 agrees at 7 bases. Losses at the gene ends were 2 bases for V and 5 bases for J; bases not matched to a gene: 5. The germline CDR1 and CDR2 sequences are MNHEY and SMNVEV (reference sequence). The CDR3 loop spans 14 amino acids. CDR3 amino acids: CASSLTNGRETQYF. The DNA for the CDR3 is TGTGCCAGCAGTTTAACGAACGGGAGGGAGACCCAGTACTTC.

The chain uses TRBV19 and TRBJ1-6; D is possibly TRBD1 (5 bases). Germline lookup yields CDR1 LNHDA and CDR2 SQIVND (reference sequence). V lost 11 bases and J lost 0, with 14 bases in between. This CDR3 spans 15 amino acids. DNA for the CDR3: TGTGCCGCTAGACAGTTCCACTCCTATAATTCACCCCTCCACTTT. Residues: CAARQFHSYNSPLHF.

This clone has a handful of counts. This sample includes further DNA sequences coding for the same CDR3. This chain joins TRBV7-2 and TRBJ2-7; 11 bases line up with TRBD2. CDR3 size: 15 residues. V trimming: 1 base; J trimming: 2 bases; junction bases outside the gene matches: 1. Per germline, CDR1 SGHTA and CDR2 FQGNSA. The CDR3 DNA is TGTGCCAGCAGCTTAGTACTAGCGGGAGCCTACGAGCAGTACTTC. It specifies CASSLVLAGAYEQYF.

The genes are TRBV5-5 and TRBJ2-2; D call uncertain. Trimming pared 0 bases from V and 2 bases from J, leaving 11 bases between. Germline V lookup: CDR1 SGHKS, CDR2 YYEKEE (reference sequence). CDR3 length: 16 residues. CDR3 coding DNA: TGTGCCAGCAGCTTGGCGCCCGGACCCAACACCGGGGAGCTGTTTTTT. It codes for CASSLAPGPNTGELFF.

The chain couples TRBV9 to TRBJ2-7; D not certain. Germline V gene lookup returns CDR1 SGDLS and CDR2 YYNGEE. Trimming cost V 2 bases and J 6 bases, with 15 bases left between them. The CDR3 totals 14 residues. The CDR3 sequence is CASSVTDGSREQYF. For the CDR3, the DNA is TGTGCCAGCAGCGTGACGGATGGATCGCGCGAGCAGTACTTC.

As for this clone: Germline is not matched at one junction end, which may reflect a read error. The rearrangement joins TRBV9 to TRBJ2-5, with 9 bases matching TRBD2. Germline CDR1 and CDR2: SGDLS and YYNGEE. The CDR3 runs to 15 residues. This CDR3 is CAGSPWGGGAETQYF. DNA for the CDR3: TGTGCCGGCAGCCCCTGGGGCGGGGGGGCAGAGACCCAGTACTTC.

The chain is built from TRBV7-2 and TRBJ2-1; 8 nucleotides line up with TRBD1. Germline loops: CDR1 SGHTA, CDR2 FQGNSA. CDR3 length: 15 amino acids. Trimming took 0 bases from V and 15 from J; bases not matched to a gene: 13. For the CDR3, the DNA is TGTGCCAGCAGCTTAGCGGCGCAGGGGGCAGTCTTGCCGTTCTTC. It encodes CASSLAAQGAVLPFF.

The chain has TRBV6-1 and TRBJ1-2, with D maybe TRBD1 (5 bases). The V gene's germline CDR1 is MNHNS and CDR2 SASEGT. The CDR3 is 16 amino acids. The V end lost 3 bases, the J end lost 3 bases, and 17 bases lay between the germline ends. CDR3 DNA: TGTGCCAGCAGTGACCCGGGGGACTTCAATCACTATGGCTACACCTTC. Encoded protein: CASSDPGDFNHYGYTF.

The rearrangement joins TRBV13 to TRBJ2-7, with D possibly matching TRBD1 (6 bases). CDR1 is PRHDT, CDR2 FYEKMQ, per germline (reference sequence). Between the trimmed V and J ends, which lost 5 bases and 4 bases, there was a span of 21 bases. The CDR3 consists of 16 residues. For the CDR3, the DNA is TGTGCCAGCAGCCCCGAGGGGGTAGGGATTGTATACGAGCAGTACTTC. Encoded protein: CASSPEGVGIVYEQYF.

The chain carries TRBV6-6 and TRBJ1-1; no firm D call. Trimming pared 10 bases from V and 5 bases from J, leaving 17 bases between. Germline-derived CDR1 and CDR2 are MNHNY and SVGAGI (reference sequence). CDR3 length equals 13 residues. The CDR3 DNA is TGTGCCACCCGGCCCCCGGGTATTACTGAAGCTTTCTTT. It specifies CATRPPGITEAFF.

The chain has TRBV5-1 and TRBJ1-1, with 7 bases aligning to TRBD1. In germline, CDR1 is SGHRS, CDR2 YFSETQ. Losses at the gene ends were 4 bases for V and 0 bases for J; bases not matched to a gene: 6. This CDR3 has 15 amino acids. CDR3 residues: CASSATGLMNTEAFF. DNA for the CDR3: TGCGCCAGCAGCGCGACAGGGTTGATGAACACTGAAGCTTTCTTT.

The chain has TRBV13 and TRBJ1-3; possible D gene TRBD1, 5 bases. Germline CDR1 and CDR2: PRHDT and FYEKMQ (reference sequence). V shed 5 bases and J shed 0 bases, with 14 bases lying between them. CDR3 length equals 16 residues. CDR3 in amino acids: CASSTRQRYSGNTIYF. The CDR3 nucleotides read TGTGCCAGCAGCACCCGACAGAGATACTCTGGAAACACCATATATTTT.

This CDR3 reads CASRFLDRRNSPLHF. Written as DNA, the CDR3 is TGTGCCAGCAGATTCCTGGACAGGCGCAATTCACCCCTCCACTTT. The chain joins TRBV6-5 to TRBJ1-6; 7 bases are a match to TRBD1. Germline-derived CDR1 and CDR2 are MNHEY and SVGAGI. The V and J ends lost 6 bases and 7 bases, in that order; junction bases with no gene match: 9. The CDR3 is 15 amino acids.

This chain joins TRBV9 and TRBJ2-2; 8 nucleotides agree with TRBD2. With 4 bases clipped from V and 8 bases from J, the junction kept 19 bases outside the gene matches. Germline-derived CDR1 and CDR2 are SGDLS and YYNGEE. The CDR3 has 18 residues. Here the CDR3 DNA reads TGTGCCAGCAGCACTCCTATGAGAGCGGGGGAGATTGGTGGGGAGCTGTTTTTT. Its protein is CASSTPMRAGEIGGELFF.

The chain carries TRBV7-8 and TRBJ1-1, with D uncertain. CDR3 size: 16 residues. Per germline, CDR1 SGHVS and CDR2 FQNEAQ. V was shortened by 5 bases and J by 5 bases, with 21 bases between the two germline ends. The CDR3 reads CASSLSRVSSITEAFF. DNA of the CDR3: TGTGCCAGCAGCCTAAGTCGGGTCTCAAGCATAACTGAAGCTTTCTTT.